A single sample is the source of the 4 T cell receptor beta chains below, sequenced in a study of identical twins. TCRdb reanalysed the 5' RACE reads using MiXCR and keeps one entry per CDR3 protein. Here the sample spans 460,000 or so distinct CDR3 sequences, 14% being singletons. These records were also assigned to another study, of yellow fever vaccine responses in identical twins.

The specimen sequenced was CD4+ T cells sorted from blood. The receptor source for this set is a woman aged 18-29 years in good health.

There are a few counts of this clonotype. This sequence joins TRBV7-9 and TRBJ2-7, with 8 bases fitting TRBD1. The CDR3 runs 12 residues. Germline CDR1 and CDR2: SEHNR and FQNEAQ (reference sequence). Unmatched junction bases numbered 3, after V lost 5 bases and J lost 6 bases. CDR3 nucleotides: TGTGCCAGCAGCAGACAGGGGAGCGAGCAGTACTTC. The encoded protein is CASSRQGSEQYF. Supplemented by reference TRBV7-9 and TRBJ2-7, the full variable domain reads DTGVSQNPRHKITKRGQNVTFRCDPISEHNRLYWYRQTLGQGPEFLTYFQNEAQLEKSRLLSDRFSAERPKGSFSTLEIQRTEQGDSAMYLCASSRQGSEQYFGPGTRLTVT.

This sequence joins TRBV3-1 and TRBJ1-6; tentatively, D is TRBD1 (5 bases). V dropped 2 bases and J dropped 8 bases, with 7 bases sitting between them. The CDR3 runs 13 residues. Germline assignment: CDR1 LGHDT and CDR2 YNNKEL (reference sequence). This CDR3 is CASSQPGYSPLHF. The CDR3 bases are TGTGCCAGCAGCCAACCAGGGTATTCACCCCTCCACTTT.

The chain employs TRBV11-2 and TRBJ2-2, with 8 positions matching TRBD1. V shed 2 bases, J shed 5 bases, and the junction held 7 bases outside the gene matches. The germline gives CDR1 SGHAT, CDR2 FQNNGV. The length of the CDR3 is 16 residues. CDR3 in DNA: TGTGCCAGCAGCTTAAGGCAGGGGGCCGAGACCGGGGAGCTGTTTTTT. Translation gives CASSLRQGAETGELFF.

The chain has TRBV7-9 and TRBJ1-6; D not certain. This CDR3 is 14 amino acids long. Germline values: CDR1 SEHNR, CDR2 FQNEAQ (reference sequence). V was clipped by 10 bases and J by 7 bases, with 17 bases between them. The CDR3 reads CATPGEGVNSPLHF. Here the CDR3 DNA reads TGTGCCACCCCCGGGGAGGGCGTCAATTCACCCCTCCACTTT.